Below are 11 T cell receptor beta chains sequenced from a single sample in a study of human T cells and chemical hapten exposure. Using its own MiXCR run on the RACE reads, TCRdb lists one record per CDR3 protein. The data contain some 79,000 distinct CDR3 sequences, over 9.5% of them singletons. Time point in this sample: patch test 2, 6 weeks after DPC sensitization. Treatment reported: therapeutic diphenylcyclopropenone sensitization with weekly scalp DPC. Source: whole blood, taken in connection with sensitization to the hapten diphenylcyclopropenone (DPC). Source of these receptors: a woman aged 45-60 years with alopecia areata. Some clones in this sample may be carry-over from other donors' samples.

This clonotype occurred a few times. The V gene is TRBV3-1, the J gene TRBJ2-1, with 14 bases matching TRBD2. The CDR3 length is 17 residues. Germline CDR1 is LGHDT and CDR2 is YNNKEL (reference sequence). The V segment lost 4 bases and the J segment 9 bases; nucleotides outside the gene matches: 11. In DNA form, the CDR3 reads TGTGCCAGCAGCCCACGTGGGACTAGCGGGAGCCCGGTTGAGCAGTTCTTC. This gives the protein CASSPRGTSGSPVEQFF.

This clonotype was detected only a few times. The genes are TRBV9 and TRBJ1-1; D gene ambiguous. CDR3 length: 15 amino acids. V was trimmed by 0 bases and J by 4 bases, leaving 13 bases between them. From germline, CDR1 is SGDLS and CDR2 YYNGEE. The CDR3 sequence: CASSVGFLGSTEAFF. The CDR3 region has the DNA TGTGCCAGCAGCGTAGGGTTCCTTGGTAGCACTGAAGCTTTCTTT.

This clonotype was detected ten times or more. V usage is TRBV28 and J usage is TRBJ2-2; TRBD1 agrees at 7 bases. This CDR3 comprises 16 residues. Trimming removed 6 bases from V and 1 base from J; junction bases left unmatched: 8. The germline gives CDR1 MDHEN, CDR2 SYDVKM. In nucleotides, the CDR3 is TGTGCCAGCAGAGATTCGGGACAGAGGAACACCGGGGAGCTGTTTTTT. Protein product: CASRDSGQRNTGELFF.

The CDR3 nucleotides read TGTGCCAGCAGCGGGAGGGTTTCCTACGAGCAGTACTTC. It is translated as CASSGRVSYEQYF. The V and J genes are TRBV2 and TRBJ2-7, with TRBD2 matching 8 bases. CDR3 length: 13 residues. The ends lost 6 bases at V and 1 base at J; junction bases unmatched: 2. Germline V gene lookup returns CDR1 SNHLY and CDR2 FYNNEI.

The genes are TRBV4-3 and TRBJ2-1, with D perhaps matching TRBD2 (5 bases). The CDR3 loop spans 14 amino acids. Germline CDR1 is LGHNA and CDR2 is YSLEER. V was clipped by 0 bases and J by 7 bases, with 10 bases between them. CDR3 loop: CASSQDLVANEQFF. Written as DNA, the CDR3 is TGCGCCAGCAGCCAAGATCTCGTAGCGAATGAGCAGTTCTTC.

This clonotype was counted only a few times. The V call is TRBV11-2, the J call TRBJ2-5; D gene unclear. The CDR3 sequence is 12 residues long. Trimming removed 5 bases from V and 4 bases from J, with 8 bases in between. Germline CDR1 SGHAT, CDR2 FQNNGV. The CDR3 DNA sequence: TGTGCCAGCAGCCCCCGGCGAGAGACCCAGTACTTC. This translates into CASSPRRETQYF.

This clonotype has a count of ten or more. The chain has TRBV28 and TRBJ2-7; the match to TRBD1 covers 8 bases. Losses at the gene ends were 6 bases for V and 5 bases for J; bases not matched to a gene: 12. The CDR3 loop spans 15 amino acids. Germline loops: CDR1 MDHEN, CDR2 SYDVKM. In DNA form, the CDR3 reads TGTGCCAGCAGGGGACAGGCCCCTGGGAGGAACGAGCAGTACTTC. Protein sequence: CASRGQAPGRNEQYF. Complete variable domain (other parts from reference TRBV28 and TRBJ2-7): DVKVTQSSRYLVKRTGEKVFLECVQDMDHENMFWYRQDPGLGLRLIYFSYDVKMKEKGDIPEGYSVSREKKERFSLILESASTNQTSMYLCASRGQAPGRNEQYFGPGTRLTVT.

This clonotype appeared many times. The chain is built from TRBV28 and TRBJ1-5, with 7 bases aligning to TRBD1. CDR3 length equals 13 residues. The trim removed 11 bases at V and 2 bases at J, leaving 6 bases unmatched. Looked up from germline, CDR1 is MDHEN and CDR2 is SYDVKM. The DNA of the CDR3 is TGTGCCGGGCGACAGGGCGGCAATCAGCCCCAGCATTTT. Residues: CAGRQGGNQPQHF.

Note on this clonotype: Sequence at one end of the junction differs from germline and may be a read error. V is TRBV3-1 and J is TRBJ1-1; no reliable D call. This CDR3 has 12 residues. Germline CDR1 and CDR2: LGHDT and YNNKEL (reference sequence). The CDR3 DNA reads TGTGACAGCAGCCGAGGAAGCACTGAAGCTTTCTTT. Protein: CDSSRGSTEAFF.

The CDR3 region has the DNA TGTGCCAGGAAATCAGGGGTTGCGGGAGGCACCTACAATGAGCAGTTCTTC. This gives the protein CARKSGVAGGTYNEQFF. The rearrangement uses TRBV2 and TRBJ2-1; 8 nucleotides line up with TRBD2. This CDR3 is built from 17 residues. Germline lookup yields CDR1 SNHLY and CDR2 FYNNEI. Trimming took 9 bases from V and 2 from J; bases not matched to a gene: 15.

This clonotype has ten or more counts. This rearrangement joins TRBV6-5 to TRBJ1-1, with a possible D match to TRBD1 (5 bases). Germline V CDR1 and CDR2: MNHEY, SVGAGI. The CDR3 length is 15 residues. Trimming shortened V by 6 bases and J by 5 bases, and 19 bases separated the two germline ends. CDR3 DNA: TGTGCCAGCAGCAGCCTTCGACAGTTGGCTACTGAAGCTTTCTTT. Translation: CASSSLRQLATEAFF.